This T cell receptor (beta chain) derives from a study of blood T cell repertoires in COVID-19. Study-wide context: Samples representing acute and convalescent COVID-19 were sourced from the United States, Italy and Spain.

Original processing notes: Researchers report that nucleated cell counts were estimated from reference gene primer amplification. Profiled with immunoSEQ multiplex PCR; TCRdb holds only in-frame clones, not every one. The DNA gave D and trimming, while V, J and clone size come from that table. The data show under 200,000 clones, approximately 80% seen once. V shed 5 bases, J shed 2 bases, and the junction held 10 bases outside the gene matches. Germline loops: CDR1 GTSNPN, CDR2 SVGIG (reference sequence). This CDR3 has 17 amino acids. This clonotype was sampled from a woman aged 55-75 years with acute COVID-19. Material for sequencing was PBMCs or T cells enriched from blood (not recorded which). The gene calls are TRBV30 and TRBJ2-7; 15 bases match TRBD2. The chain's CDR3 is CAWVLGGTSGRPYEQYF. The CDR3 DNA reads TGTGCCTGGGTTCTAGGGGGGACTAGCGGGAGGCCCTACGAGCAGTACTTC.